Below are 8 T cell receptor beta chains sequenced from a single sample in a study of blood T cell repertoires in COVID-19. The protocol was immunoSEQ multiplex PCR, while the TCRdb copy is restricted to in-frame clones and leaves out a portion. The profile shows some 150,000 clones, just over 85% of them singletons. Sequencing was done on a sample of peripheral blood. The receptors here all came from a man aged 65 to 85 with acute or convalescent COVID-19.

CDR3 sequence: CASSFDPPGGNSDTQYF. The CDR3 nucleotides read TGTGCCAGCAGCTTTGATCCCCCAGGGGGCAACTCAGATACGCAGTATTTT. V usage is TRBV7-2 and J usage is TRBJ2-3; 8 bases align to TRBD1. In germline, CDR1 is SGHTA, CDR2 FQGNSA. The junction had 12 bases not matched to a gene; V was cut back by 3 bases and J by 4 bases. The CDR3 loop spans 17 amino acids.

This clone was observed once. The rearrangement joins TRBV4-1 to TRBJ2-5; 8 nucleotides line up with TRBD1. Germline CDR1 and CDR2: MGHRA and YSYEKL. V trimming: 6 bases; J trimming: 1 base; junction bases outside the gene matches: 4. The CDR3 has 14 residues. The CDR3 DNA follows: TGCGCCAGCAGTGGACAGGGTTCCCAAGAGACCCAGTACTTC. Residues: CASSGQGSQETQYF.

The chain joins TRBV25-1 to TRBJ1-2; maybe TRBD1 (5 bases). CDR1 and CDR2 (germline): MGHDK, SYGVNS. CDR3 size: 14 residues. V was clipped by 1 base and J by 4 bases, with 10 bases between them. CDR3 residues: CASSELGRAYGYTF. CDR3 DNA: TGTGCCAGCAGTGAATTGGGCAGGGCCTATGGCTACACCTTC.

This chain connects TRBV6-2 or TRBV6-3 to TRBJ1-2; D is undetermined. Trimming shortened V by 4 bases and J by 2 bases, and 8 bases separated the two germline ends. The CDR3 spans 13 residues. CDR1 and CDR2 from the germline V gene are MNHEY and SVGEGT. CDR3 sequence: CASSLSVNYGYTF. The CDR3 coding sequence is TGTGCCAGCAGTTTATCAGTGAACTATGGCTACACCTTC.

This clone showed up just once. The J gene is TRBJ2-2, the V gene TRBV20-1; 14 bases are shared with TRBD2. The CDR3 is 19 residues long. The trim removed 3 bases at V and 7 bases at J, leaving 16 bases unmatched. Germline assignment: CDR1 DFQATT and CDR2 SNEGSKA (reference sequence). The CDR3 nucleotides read TGCAGTGCTAGTCCCCTCTCCGCCGGGACTAGCGGGAGAATCGGGGAGCTGTTTTTT. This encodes CSASPLSAGTSGRIGELFF.

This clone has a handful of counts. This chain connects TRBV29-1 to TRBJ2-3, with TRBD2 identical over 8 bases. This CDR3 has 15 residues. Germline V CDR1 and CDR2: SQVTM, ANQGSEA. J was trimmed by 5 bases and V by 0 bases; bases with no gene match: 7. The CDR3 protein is CSVEDTAGAKDTQYF. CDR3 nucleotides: TGCAGCGTTGAAGATACAGCGGGAGCTAAAGATACGCAGTATTTT.

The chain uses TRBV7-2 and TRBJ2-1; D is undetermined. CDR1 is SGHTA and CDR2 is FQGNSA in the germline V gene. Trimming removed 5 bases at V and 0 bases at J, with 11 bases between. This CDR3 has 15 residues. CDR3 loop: CASSDPSSSYNEQFF. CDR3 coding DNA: TGTGCCAGCAGCGATCCGTCGAGCTCCTACAATGAGCAGTTCTTC.

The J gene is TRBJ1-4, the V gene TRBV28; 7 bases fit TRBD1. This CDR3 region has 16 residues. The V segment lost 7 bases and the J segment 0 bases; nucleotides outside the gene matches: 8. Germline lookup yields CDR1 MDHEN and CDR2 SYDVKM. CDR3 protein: CASNRRGTATNEKLFF. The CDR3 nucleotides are TGTGCCAGCAATCGGAGGGGGACAGCAACTAATGAAAAACTGTTTTTT.